This paragraph reports one T cell receptor beta chain. The clone's antigen remains unknown. Base quality data are lacking; no much larger clone is found one base away. The data derive from a study of CD8 T cells in Susac syndrome (dated by TCRdb to between 2018 and 2020). With regard to the full study: Of the Susac syndrome patients who were sequenced, over five had clinically active disease and eight or nine were in clinical remission. Susac syndrome patients were therapy-naive, on corticosteroids (some also receiving IVIg), or on IVIg alone at blood withdrawal. Whether CD8+ T cell activation and differentiation in Susac syndrome was antigen driven was tested using repertoire sequencing. The clonality of the CD8+ T cell repertoire was compared across about 12 healthy donors, some 14 Susac syndrome patients and 15 multiple sclerosis patients. Beyond this particular receptor, the publication reports: The study acknowledged that relatively few individuals were included in the TCR sequencing and HLA analysis. Looking at Susac-specific public clones, the researchers identified 15 to 20 in the total CD8+ repertoire and 4 or 5 in the CD8+ TEMRA repertoire. CD8+ repertoires in Susac syndrome showed clonal expansion, which was highest in CD8+ TEMRA cells and was greater in clinically active patients than in remitting patients.

From its cysteine to its phenylalanine, the CDR3 spans 13 amino acids. CDR3 DNA only is kept here, 39 bases in frame from base 1. High-throughput TCR beta sequencing profiled peripheral blood CD8+ and CD4+ T cells from healthy donors, Susac syndrome patients and multiple sclerosis patients. Recently defined diagnostic criteria for definite or probable disease were met by the Susac syndrome patients. Bulk CD8+ and CD4+ T cells were purified by magnetic negative isolation, whereas CD8+ TEMRA cells were enriched by FACS. Blood was drawn into EDTA tubes, processed within 24 hours, and PBMCs were isolated by density gradient centrifugation. PBMCs intended for TCR sequencing were cryopreserved in liquid nitrogen and were subsequently thawed in a 37 degrees C water bath. The sorted or isolated CD4+, CD8+ and CD8+ TEMRA cells had a purity of 90% or higher. RNA was extracted using the RNeasy kit, and roughly 0.5 to 1 ug of the RNA was reverse transcribed with random hexamers. The immunoSEQ multiplex PCR assay, which covers 54 Vbeta and 13 Jbeta segments, was used to amplify TCR beta CDR3 regions. Bias from PCR amplification was corrected by using a synthetic template baseline for primer optimization and for computational correction. On the authors' methods: Reads were annotated to V, D and J genes according to IMGT and were analyzed with immunoSEQ Analyzer, with only productive sequences retained. Clonality was calculated as one minus the Shannon entropy normalized by log2 of the number of productive unique sequences. For each patient and control, public and private clones were evaluated within the 100 most prevalent clones. Susac-specific clones were defined as absent from healthy and MS cohorts, 850 to 1,300 published viral clones and other ImmuneACCESS disease sequences. TCRdb reanalyzed the raw reads on its own, using fastp at Q25 for trimming and MiXCR for clone calling, and kept in-frame beta chains. Entries that share a CDR3 protein sequence are merged under the most common genes and DNA. The V and J calls, along with clone size, are taken from TCRdb and not from the paper's own processing. The table for this sample lists about 100,000 distinct CDR3 sequences; 95% of them were counted only once. Approximately 0.33% of the sample is held by the ten biggest clonotypes.

Sequencing was done on a sample of CD8+ T cells from PBMCs. The chain joins TRBV21-1 to TRBJ2-6. TRBV21-1 is shown as a pseudogene. This receptor was obtained from a human donor with Susac syndrome. This receptor has the CDR3 CASSPRRANVLTF. The nucleotides are TGTGCCAGCAGCCCCCGTAGGGCCAACGTCCTGACTTTC.